Presented here are 10 T cell receptor beta chains from one specimen sequenced in a study of blood T cell repertoires in COVID-19. Only in-frame clones appear in the TCRdb table, and some are missing; sequencing was by immunoSEQ multiplex PCR. Here the sample spans 350,000 or so clones, more than 85% being singletons. What was sequenced was PBMCs or T cells enriched from blood (not recorded which). Receptor source: a woman aged 25 to 39 who had recovered from COVID-19.

This chain connects TRBV9 to TRBJ2-2; unclear D gene. This CDR3 comprises 15 residues. V was shortened by 1 base and J by 5 bases, with 12 bases between the two germline ends. CDR1 SGDLS and CDR2 YYNGEE come from the germline V gene. CDR3 nucleotides: TGTGCCAGCAGCGTAAGGCAGGTGAATACCGGGGAGCTGTTTTTT. Translated, it gives CASSVRQVNTGELFF.

The chain employs TRBV7-9 and TRBJ1-1, with no clear D. The V gene lost 5 bases and the J gene lost 0 bases, with 7 bases spanning the gap. CDR1 is SEHNR and CDR2 is FQNEAQ in the germline V gene (reference sequence). The CDR3 runs 13 residues. The CDR3 loop reads CASSLSVNTEAFF. The CDR3 DNA is TGTGCCAGCAGCCTAAGCGTGAACACTGAAGCTTTCTTT.

V usage is TRBV5-1 and J usage is TRBJ1-1; D unresolved. The CDR3 consists of 13 residues. The germline V gene has CDR1 SGHRS and CDR2 YFSETQ. V lost 0 bases to trimming and J lost 4 bases, with 7 bases between them. In DNA form, the CDR3 reads TGCGCCAGCAGCTTGGCCGGGGTCACTGAAGCTTTCTTT. Its protein product is CASSLAGVTEAFF.

This clone was seen just once. The genes are TRBV28 and TRBJ1-4; D might be TRBD1 (5 bases). CDR1 is MDHEN and CDR2 is SYDVKM in the germline V gene. The CDR3 totals 15 residues. Trimming pared 5 bases from V and 11 bases from J, leaving 21 bases between. CDR3 sequence: CASSHRGFYRGKLFF. In nucleotides, the CDR3 is TGTGCCAGCAGTCACCGGGGTTTCTACCGGGGGAAACTGTTTTTT.

This clone was detected once. The chain is built from TRBV29-1 and TRBJ1-1; maybe TRBD1 (5 bases). Germline loops: CDR1 SQVTM, CDR2 ANQGSEA. The CDR3 is 13 residues long. Trimming removed 3 bases from V and 5 bases from J, with 13 bases in between. Here the CDR3 reads CSVEGGARTEAFF. CDR3 in DNA: TGCAGCGTTGAGGGTGGGGCTCGGACTGAAGCTTTCTTT.

V is TRBV7-3 and J is TRBJ2-6; 10 bases map to TRBD1. This CDR3 region has 17 residues. With 3 bases clipped from V and 4 bases from J, the junction kept 6 bases outside the gene matches. Germline V CDR1 and CDR2: SGHTA, FQGTGA. In DNA, the CDR3 is TGTGCCAGCAGCTTGACAGGGGGCGGAGCCGGGGCCAACGTCCTGACTTTC. Its translation is CASSLTGGGAGANVLTF.

This rearrangement joins TRBV28 to TRBJ1-5, with TRBD1 as a possible D gene (5 bases). The V and J ends lost 6 bases and 4 bases respectively, with 25 bases between them. The CDR3 loop spans 18 amino acids. CDR1 and CDR2 from the germline V gene are MDHEN and SYDVKM. CDR3 coding DNA: TGTGCCAGCAGCGTAAGGAGTTTGGCGGGACTACCGAATCAGCCCCAGCATTTT. Protein sequence: CASSVRSLAGLPNQPQHF.

This sequence joins TRBV3-1 (or the pseudogene TRBV3-2) and TRBJ2-7; TRBD2 is a possible D gene (6 bases). V shed 3 bases and J shed 2 bases, with 23 bases lying between them. The CDR3 extends over 18 amino acids. Germline loops: CDR1 LGHDT, CDR2 YNNKEL (reference sequence). The CDR3 DNA sequence: TGTGCCAGCAGCCAGGGCCGGGACTGGGGACTCCAAGCCTACGAGCAGTACTTC. Amino acid sequence: CASSQGRDWGLQAYEQYF.

This rearrangement joins TRBV9 to TRBJ2-4, with D hard to call. The CDR3 extends over 14 amino acids. Trimming left V 4 bases short and J 5 bases short, with 13 bases between. Germline loops: CDR1 SGDLS, CDR2 YYNGEE. Written as DNA, the CDR3 is TGTGCCAGCAGCTTCAATTGGCAGGAAAACATTCAGTACTTC. As protein: CASSFNWQENIQYF.

This sequence joins TRBV7-9 and TRBJ2-1; 14 bases agree with TRBD2. The CDR3 length is 18 residues. The germline CDR1 and CDR2 sequences are SEHNR and FQNEAQ (reference sequence). V shed 1 base and J 1 base; nucleotides not matched to a gene: 3. CDR3 in DNA: TGTGCCAGCAGCTTAGGACTAGCGGGAGGGAGGTCCTACAATGAGCAGTTCTTC. Its protein is CASSLGLAGGRSYNEQFF.